These T cell receptor beta chains were read from a single sample in a study of vaccination and CD4 T cells after COVID-19. In TCRdb, the PCR reads were re-called with MiXCR into one record per CDR3 protein. This sample carries 12,000 to 15,000 distinct CDR3 sequences, approximately 39% of them seen once, and the ten largest clones take roughly 15%. Their specific antigens are unknown. Specimen: CD4+ T cells from blood, cultured in vitro. These receptors all stem from a human donor who had recovered from COVID-19. The CDR3 runs from the conserved cysteine through the conserved F or W. The D gene is left open where the match is weak. Size tells how often a clone was seen (once, few, many) or the class of an expanded clone, and some rows leave it out.

len,v_gene,abundance,j_gene,d_gene,CDR3nt,CDR3aa
14,TRBV29-1,few,TRBJ1-2,.,TGCAGCGGCCAGATCGTACAGGGCCCTTTGGAACACACCTTC,CSGQIVQGPLEHTF
15,TRBV15,.,TRBJ2-6,.,TGTGCCACCAGCAGAGGGGGAACTGGGGCCAACGTCCTGACTTTC,CATSRGGTGANVLTF
16,TRBV6-1,.,TRBJ1-5,.,TGTGCCAGCAGTGAAGTAGGAGGCCATAGCAATCAGCCCCAGCATTTT,CASSEVGGHSNQPQHF
16,TRBV10-2,.,TRBJ1-6,TRBD1,TGCGCCAGCAAAAGTAACGTGGACAGGACTAATTCACCCCTCCACTTT,CASKSNVDRTNSPLHF
14,TRBV5-4,.,TRBJ2-7,.,TGTGCCAGCAGCTCGAAGATTGACCCCTACGAGCAGTACTTC,CASSSKIDPYEQYF
16,TRBV6-1,.,TRBJ1-3,.,TGTGCCAGCAGTGAAGCGGGGGCCGACTCTGGAAACACCATATATTTT,CASSEAGADSGNTIYF
13,TRBV20-1,few,TRBJ1-2,.,TGCAGTGCGTACTGGGACGCTTACTATGGCTACACCTTC,CSAYWDAYYGYTF
15,TRBV7-2,few,TRBJ2-7,.,TGTGCCAGCAGCTTAAGGTCAGGGGTATTGTACGAGCAGTACTTC,CASSLRSGVLYEQYF
15,TRBV27,few,TRBJ1-6,TRBD1,TGTGCCAGCACTGGGGCCGGACAGGGGAATTCACCCCTCCACTTT,CASTGAGQGNSPLHF
16,TRBV2,.,TRBJ2-3,TRBD2,TGTGCCAGCAAGTGGAATAGCGGGGGGGGGGCGGATACGCAGTATTTT,CASKWNSGGGADTQYF
13,TRBV3-1,few,TRBJ1-1,.,TGTGCCAGCAGCCAAGATCCGGGCCTCAAAGCTTTCTTT,CASSQDPGLKAFF
19,TRBV4-1,.,TRBJ1-3,.,TGCGCCAGCAGCCATCCGATGGGGGCTAGTTATCCCTCTGGAAACACCATATATTTT,CASSHPMGASYPSGNTIYF
12,TRBV20-1,.,TRBJ1-2,.,TGCAGTGCTAGACACCGGACAGTTGGCTACACCTTC,CSARHRTVGYTF
15,TRBV6-1,.,TRBJ1-5,.,TGTGCCAGCAGCCAAACAGGGACTAGCAATCAGCCCCAGCATTTT,CASSQTGTSNQPQHF
12,TRBV12-3/TRBV12-4,.,TRBJ2-7,.,TGTGCCAGCAGTTTTTCGATCGGCGAGCAGTACTTC,CASSFSIGEQYF
14,TRBV27,few,TRBJ2-5,TRBD2,TGTGCCAGCAGTCCCCGTGCGGGGGGGGGAACCCAGTACTTC,CASSPRAGGGTQYF
13,TRBV19,.,TRBJ2-3,.,TGTGCCAGTAGTGTGACAGGTGTGGATACGCAGTATTTT,CASSVTGVDTQYF
15,TRBV27,.,TRBJ2-7,TRBD1,TGTGCCAGCTCCCACCGTCCGGGACAGGGTATCGAGCAGTACTTC,CASSHRPGQGIEQYF
15,TRBV12-3/TRBV12-4,.,TRBJ1-1,TRBD1,TGTGCCAGCAGTTTGGACAGGGCTTTGTACACTGAAGCTTTCTTT,CASSLDRALYTEAFF
18,TRBV6-1,.,TRBJ1-2,.,TGTGCCAGCAGTGATACGGAGATGAGCGGACACGCAATCTATGGCTACACCTTC,CASSDTEMSGHAIYGYTF
15,TRBV19,few,TRBJ2-7,.,TGTGCCAGTAGTATCCCCCTGGGCAGGACGAACGAGCAGTACTTC,CASSIPLGRTNEQYF
15,TRBV20-1,.,TRBJ2-7,TRBD2,TGCAGTGCTCCACCTCTAGCGGGGGGAACCTACGAGCAGTACTTC,CSAPPLAGGTYEQYF
15,TRBV11-3,once,TRBJ1-1,.,TGTGCCAGCAGCTTAAGCCCAGTCCTATACACTGAAGCTTTCTTT,CASSLSPVLYTEAFF
16,TRBV7-9,.,TRBJ1-2,.,TGTGCCAGCAGCTTAGTTGGCAGGGCCTCTAACTATGGCTACACCTTC,CASSLVGRASNYGYTF
13,TRBV20-1,few,TRBJ1-5,TRBD1,TGCAGTGCTAAGGACAGGGACAATCAGCCCCAGCATTTT,CSAKDRDNQPQHF
17,TRBV30,.,TRBJ1-1,.,TGTGCCTGGATTGGGCATCGGGGGGGCTATGAGAACACTGAAGCTTTCTTT,CAWIGHRGGYENTEAFF
11,TRBV2,.,TRBJ2-3,.,TGTGCCAGCTTGAGGCGGGATACGCAGTATTTT,CASLRRDTQYF